This note documents a single TCR beta chain sequence. These data are taken from a study of blood T cell repertoires in COVID-19. Study-level background: Nucleic acid was either cDNA or gDNA, and it came from T cells, B-cell-depleted T cells, or PBMCs.

Clones were read by immunoSEQ multiplex PCR, and TCRdb kept only the in-frame ones, dropping some. Of approximately 150,000 clones listed, more than 75% are singletons. V lost 1 base, J lost 0 bases, and 7 bases lay in between. The CDR3 contains 15 residues. Germline V gene sequence: CDR1 MGHRA, CDR2 YSYEKL. While infection was still active, Seattle patients were enrolled and then followed longitudinally. The genes are TRBV4-1 and TRBJ1-5, with D maybe TRBD1 (5 bases). The receptor was isolated from a woman aged 45-60 years with COVID-19, enrolled during active disease. The sequencing sample was made of peripheral blood. The CDR3 coding sequence is TGCGCCAGCAGCCAAGGCAGGGATAGCAATCAGCCCCAGCATTTT. Its protein is CASSQGRDSNQPQHF.